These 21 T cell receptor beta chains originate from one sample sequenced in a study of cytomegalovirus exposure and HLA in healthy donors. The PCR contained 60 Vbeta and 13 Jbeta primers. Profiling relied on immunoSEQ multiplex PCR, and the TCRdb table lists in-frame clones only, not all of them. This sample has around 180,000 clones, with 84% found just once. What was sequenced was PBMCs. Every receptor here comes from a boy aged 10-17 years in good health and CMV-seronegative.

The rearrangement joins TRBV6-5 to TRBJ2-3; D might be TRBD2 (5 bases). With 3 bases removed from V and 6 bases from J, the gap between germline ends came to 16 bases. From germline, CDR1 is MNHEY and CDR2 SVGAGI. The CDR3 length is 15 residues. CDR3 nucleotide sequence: TGTGCCAGCAGTTATGGTTCCGGGGTCCCCGATACGCAGTATTTT. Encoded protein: CASSYGSGVPDTQYF.

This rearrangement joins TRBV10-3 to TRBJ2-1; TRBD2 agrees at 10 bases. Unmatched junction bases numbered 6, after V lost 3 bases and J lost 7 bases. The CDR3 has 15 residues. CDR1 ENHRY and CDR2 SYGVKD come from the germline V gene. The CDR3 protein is CAISDQRGGLNEQFF. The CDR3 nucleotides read TGTGCCATCAGTGATCAGCGGGGGGGCTTGAATGAGCAGTTCTTC.

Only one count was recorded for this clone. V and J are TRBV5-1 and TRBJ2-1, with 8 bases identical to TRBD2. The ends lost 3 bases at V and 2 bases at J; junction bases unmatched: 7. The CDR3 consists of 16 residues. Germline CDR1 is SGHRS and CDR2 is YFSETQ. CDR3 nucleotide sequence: TGCGCCAGCAGCTCCTCCGGGGGGGGCCCCTACAATGAGCAGTTCTTC. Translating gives CASSSSGGGPYNEQFF.

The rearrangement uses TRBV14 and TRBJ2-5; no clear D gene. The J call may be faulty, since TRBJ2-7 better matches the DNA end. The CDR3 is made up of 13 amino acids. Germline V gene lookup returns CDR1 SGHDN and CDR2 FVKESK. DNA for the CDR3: TGTGCCAGCAGCCAAGGTTCTTTCTACGAGCAGTACTTC. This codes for CASSQGSFYEQYF.

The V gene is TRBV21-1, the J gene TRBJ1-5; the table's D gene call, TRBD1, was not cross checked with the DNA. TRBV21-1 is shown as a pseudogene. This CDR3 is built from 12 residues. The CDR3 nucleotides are TGTGCCACGGAAACAGGGGATCAGCCCCAGCATTTT. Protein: CATETGDQPQHF.

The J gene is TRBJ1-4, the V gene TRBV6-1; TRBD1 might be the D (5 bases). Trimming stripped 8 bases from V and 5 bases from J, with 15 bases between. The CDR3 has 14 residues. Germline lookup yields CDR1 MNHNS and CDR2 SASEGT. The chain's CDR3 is CASLRTPTNEKLFF. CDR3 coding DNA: TGTGCCAGCTTGAGGACACCGACGAATGAAAAACTGTTTTTT.

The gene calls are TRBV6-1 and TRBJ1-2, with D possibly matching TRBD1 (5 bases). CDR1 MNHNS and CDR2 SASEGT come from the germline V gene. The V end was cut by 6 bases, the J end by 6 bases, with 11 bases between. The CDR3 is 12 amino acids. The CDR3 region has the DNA TGTGCCAGCAGAGACAGTATACATGGCTACACCTTC. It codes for CASRDSIHGYTF.

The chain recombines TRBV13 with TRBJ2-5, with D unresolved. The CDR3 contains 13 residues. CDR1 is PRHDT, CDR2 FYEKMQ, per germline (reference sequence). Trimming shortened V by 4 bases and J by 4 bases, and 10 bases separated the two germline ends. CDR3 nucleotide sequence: TGTGCCAGCAGCTCCAGGCTTGGAGAGACCCAGTACTTC. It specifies CASSSRLGETQYF.

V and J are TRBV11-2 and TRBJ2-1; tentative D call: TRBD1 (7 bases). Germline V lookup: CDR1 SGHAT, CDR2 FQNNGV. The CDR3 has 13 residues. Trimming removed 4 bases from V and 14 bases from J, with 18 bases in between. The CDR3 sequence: CASSSFSDRREFF. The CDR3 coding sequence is TGTGCCAGCAGCTCTTTTTCGGACAGGAGGGAGTTCTTC.

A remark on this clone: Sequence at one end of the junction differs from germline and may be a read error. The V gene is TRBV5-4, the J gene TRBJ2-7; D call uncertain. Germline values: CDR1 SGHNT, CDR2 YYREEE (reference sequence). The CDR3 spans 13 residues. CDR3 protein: CASSFPDTYAQYF. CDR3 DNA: TGTGCCAGCAGCTTTCCAGACACCTACGCGCAGTACTTC.

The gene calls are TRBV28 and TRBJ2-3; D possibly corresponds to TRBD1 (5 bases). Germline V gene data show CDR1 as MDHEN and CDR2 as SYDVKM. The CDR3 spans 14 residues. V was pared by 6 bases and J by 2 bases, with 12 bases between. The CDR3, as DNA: TGTGCCAGCAGATGGGGCGGAGCCACAGATACGCAGTATTTT. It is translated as CASRWGGATDTQYF. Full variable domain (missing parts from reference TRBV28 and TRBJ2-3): DVKVTQSSRYLVKRTGEKVFLECVQDMDHENMFWYRQDPGLGLRLIYFSYDVKMKEKGDIPEGYSVSREKKERFSLILESASTNQTSMYLCASRWGGATDTQYFGPGTRLTVL.

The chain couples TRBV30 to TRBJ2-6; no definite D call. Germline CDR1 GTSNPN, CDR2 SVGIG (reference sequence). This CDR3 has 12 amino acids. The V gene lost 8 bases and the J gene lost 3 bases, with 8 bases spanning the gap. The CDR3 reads CAGARGANVLTF. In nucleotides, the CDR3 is TGTGCCGGAGCGCGTGGGGCCAACGTCCTGACTTTC.

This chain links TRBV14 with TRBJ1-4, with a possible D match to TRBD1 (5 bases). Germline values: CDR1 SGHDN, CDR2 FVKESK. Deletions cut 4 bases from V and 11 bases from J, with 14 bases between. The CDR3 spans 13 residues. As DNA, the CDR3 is TGTGCCAGCAGCCCCACGTACGGGGGGAAACTGTTTTTT. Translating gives CASSPTYGGKLFF.

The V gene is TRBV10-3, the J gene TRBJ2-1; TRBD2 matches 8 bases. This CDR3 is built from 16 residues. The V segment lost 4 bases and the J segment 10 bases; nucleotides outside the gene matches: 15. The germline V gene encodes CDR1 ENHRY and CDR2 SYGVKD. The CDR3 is CAISGGASGLLLEQFF. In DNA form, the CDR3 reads TGTGCCATCAGTGGAGGGGCTAGCGGGCTACTCCTAGAGCAGTTCTTC.

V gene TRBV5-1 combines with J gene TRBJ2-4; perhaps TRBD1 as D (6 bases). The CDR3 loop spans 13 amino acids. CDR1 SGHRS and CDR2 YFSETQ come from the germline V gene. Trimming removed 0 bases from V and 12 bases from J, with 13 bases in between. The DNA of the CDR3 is TGCGCCAGCAGCTTGGGAGGACAGCAACCTCAGTACTTC. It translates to CASSLGGQQPQYF.

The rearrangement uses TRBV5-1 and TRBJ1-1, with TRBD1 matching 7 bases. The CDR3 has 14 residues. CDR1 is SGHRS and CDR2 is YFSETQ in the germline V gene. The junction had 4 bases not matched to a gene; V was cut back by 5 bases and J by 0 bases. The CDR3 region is CASRTGVVNTEAFF. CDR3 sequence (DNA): TGCGCCAGCAGAACAGGGGTGGTGAACACTGAAGCTTTCTTT.

The CDR3 nucleotides are TGTGCCAGCAGTTTAGTGGGACAGGGGGATGGAAACACTGAAGCTTTCTTT. This sequence encodes CASSLVGQGDGNTEAFF. The rearrangement links TRBV28 to TRBJ1-1; 11 nucleotides align to TRBD1. CDR1 is MDHEN and CDR2 is SYDVKM in the germline V gene. The CDR3 extends over 17 amino acids. After removal of 2 bases from V and 2 bases from J, the junction contained 7 bases not matched to a gene.

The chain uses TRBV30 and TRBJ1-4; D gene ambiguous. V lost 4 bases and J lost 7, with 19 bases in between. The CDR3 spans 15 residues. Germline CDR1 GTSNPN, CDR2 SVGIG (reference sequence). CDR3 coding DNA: TGTGCCTGGACCCAAAGTCTGGGCCTCGGTGAAAAACTGTTTTTT. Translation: CAWTQSLGLGEKLFF.

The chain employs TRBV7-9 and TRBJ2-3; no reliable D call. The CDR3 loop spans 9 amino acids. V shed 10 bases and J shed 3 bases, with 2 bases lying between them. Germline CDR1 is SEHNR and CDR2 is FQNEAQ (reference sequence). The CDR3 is CAITDTQYF. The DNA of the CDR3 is TGTGCCATAACAGATACGCAGTATTTT.

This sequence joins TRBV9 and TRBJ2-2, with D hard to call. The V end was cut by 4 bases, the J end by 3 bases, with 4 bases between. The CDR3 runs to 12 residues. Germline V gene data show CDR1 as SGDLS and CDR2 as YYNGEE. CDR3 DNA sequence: TGTGCCAGCAGCACTGACACCGGGGAGCTGTTTTTT. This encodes CASSTDTGELFF.

The CDR3 sequence: CASSRRGNGSNEQFF. CDR3 coding DNA: TGTGCCAGCTCAAGGCGGGGTAATGGGTCGAATGAGCAGTTCTTC. The chain has TRBV7-3 and TRBJ2-1; D may be TRBD2 (6 bases). V lost 8 bases, J lost 7 bases, and 21 bases lay in between. The CDR3 is made up of 15 amino acids. CDR1 and CDR2 (germline): SGHTA, FQGTGA. Full variable domain (remainder filled in from reference TRBV7-3 and TRBJ2-1): GAGVSQTPSNKVTEKGKYVELRCDPISGHTALYWYRQSLGQGPEFLIYFQGTGAADDSGLPNDRFFAVRPEGSVSTLKIQRTERGDSAVYLCASSRRGNGSNEQFFGPGTRLTVL.